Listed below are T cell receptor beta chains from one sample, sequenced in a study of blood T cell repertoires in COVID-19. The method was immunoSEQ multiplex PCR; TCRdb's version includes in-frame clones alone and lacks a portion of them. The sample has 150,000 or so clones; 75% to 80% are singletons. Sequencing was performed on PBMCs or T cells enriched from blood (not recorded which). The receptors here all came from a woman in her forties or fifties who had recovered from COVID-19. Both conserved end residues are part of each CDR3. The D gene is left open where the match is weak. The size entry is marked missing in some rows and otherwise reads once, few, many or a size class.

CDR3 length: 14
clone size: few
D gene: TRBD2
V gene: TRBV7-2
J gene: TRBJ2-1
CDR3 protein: CASSFLAGFEEQFF
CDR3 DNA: TGTGCCAGCAGCTTTCTAGCGGGGTTCGAAGAGCAGTTCTTC

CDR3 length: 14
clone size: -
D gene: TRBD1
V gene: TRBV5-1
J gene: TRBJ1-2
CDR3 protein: CASSLGQGNSGYTF
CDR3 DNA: TGCGCCAGCAGCTTGGGACAGGGGAATTCTGGCTACACCTTC

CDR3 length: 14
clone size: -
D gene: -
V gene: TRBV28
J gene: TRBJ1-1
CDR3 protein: CASSPPRINTEAFF
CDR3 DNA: TGTGCCAGCAGCCCCCCCAGGATTAACACTGAAGCTTTCTTT

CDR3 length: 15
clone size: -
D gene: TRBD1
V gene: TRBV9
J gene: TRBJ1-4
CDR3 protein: CASSSGGQPREKLFF
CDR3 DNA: TGTGCCAGCAGCTCAGGGGGACAGCCTAGGGAAAAACTGTTTTTT

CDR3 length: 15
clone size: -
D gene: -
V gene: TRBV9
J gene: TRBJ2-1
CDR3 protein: CASSVQAGYYNEQFF
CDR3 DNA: TGTGCCAGCAGCGTTCAGGCGGGCTACTACAATGAGCAGTTCTTC

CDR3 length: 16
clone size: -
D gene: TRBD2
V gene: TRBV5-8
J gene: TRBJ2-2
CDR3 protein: CAVRRVGGRASGELFF
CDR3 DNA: TGTGCCGTCCGGCGGGTTGGCGGGAGGGCCTCCGGGGAGCTGTTTTTT

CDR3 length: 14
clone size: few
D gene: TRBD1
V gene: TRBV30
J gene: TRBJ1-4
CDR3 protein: CAWTRDRGREKLFF
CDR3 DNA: TGTGCCTGGACCCGGGACAGGGGAAGAGAAAAACTGTTTTTT

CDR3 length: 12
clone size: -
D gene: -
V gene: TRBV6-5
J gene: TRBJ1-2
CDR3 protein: CASSPHAYGYTF
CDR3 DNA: TGTGCCAGCAGCCCACATGCCTATGGCTACACCTTC

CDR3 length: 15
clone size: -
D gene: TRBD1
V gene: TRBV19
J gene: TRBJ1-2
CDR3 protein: CASSITGTANYGYTF
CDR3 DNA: TGTGCCAGTAGTATAACGGGGACAGCTAACTATGGCTACACCTTC

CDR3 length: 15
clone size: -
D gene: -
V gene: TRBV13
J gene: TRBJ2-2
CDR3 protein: CASSSTGQNTGELFF
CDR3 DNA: TGTGCCAGCAGCTCCACGGGACAGAACACCGGGGAGCTGTTTTTT

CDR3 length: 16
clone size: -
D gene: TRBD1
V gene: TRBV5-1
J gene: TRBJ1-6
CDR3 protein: CASSSDRGDYNSPLHF
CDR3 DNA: TGCGCCAGCAGTTCCGACAGGGGGGATTATAATTCACCCCTCCACTTT

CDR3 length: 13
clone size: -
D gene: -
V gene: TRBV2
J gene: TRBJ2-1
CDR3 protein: CASSLTRFNEQFF
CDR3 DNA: TGTGCCAGCAGTTTAACTAGATTCAATGAGCAGTTCTTC

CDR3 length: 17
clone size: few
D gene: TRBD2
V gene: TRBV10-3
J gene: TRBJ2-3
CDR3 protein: CAISETRTSGNTDTQYF
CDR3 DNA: TGTGCCATCAGTGAGACCCGGACTAGCGGGAACACAGATACGCAGTATTTT

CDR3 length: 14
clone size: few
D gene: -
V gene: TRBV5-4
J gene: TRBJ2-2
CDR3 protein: CASSSQGRAGELFF
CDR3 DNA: TGTGCCAGCAGCTCGCAGGGTAGGGCCGGGGAGCTGTTTTTT

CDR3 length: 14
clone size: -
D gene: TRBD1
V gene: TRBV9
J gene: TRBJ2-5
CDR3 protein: CASSPTGSFETQYF
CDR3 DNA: TGTGCCAGCAGCCCGACAGGGAGCTTCGAGACCCAGTACTTC

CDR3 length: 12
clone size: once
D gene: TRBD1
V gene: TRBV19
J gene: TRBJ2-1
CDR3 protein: CASSSTGVEQFF
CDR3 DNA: TGTGCCAGTAGTTCTACAGGGGTTGAGCAGTTCTTC

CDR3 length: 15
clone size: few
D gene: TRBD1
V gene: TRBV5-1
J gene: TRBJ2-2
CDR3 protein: CASSLDTGGTGELFF
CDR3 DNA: TGCGCCAGCAGCTTGGATACAGGGGGAACCGGGGAGCTGTTTTTT

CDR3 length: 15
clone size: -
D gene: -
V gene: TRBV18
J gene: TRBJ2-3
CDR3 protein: CASSPNYPGTDTQYF
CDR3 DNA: TGTGCCAGCTCACCAAACTACCCTGGCACAGATACGCAGTATTTT

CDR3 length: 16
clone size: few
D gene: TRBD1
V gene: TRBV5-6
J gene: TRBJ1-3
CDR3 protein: CASSLEYRGSGNTIYF
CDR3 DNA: TGTGCCAGCAGCTTGGAGTACAGGGGGTCTGGAAACACCATATATTTT

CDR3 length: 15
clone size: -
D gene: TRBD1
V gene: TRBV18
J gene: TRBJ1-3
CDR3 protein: CASSPPLGQGDTIYF
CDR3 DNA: TGTGCCAGCTCACCACCGTTGGGACAGGGGGACACCATATATTTT

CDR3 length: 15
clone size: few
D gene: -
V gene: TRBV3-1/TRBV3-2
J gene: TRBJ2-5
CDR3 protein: CASSENFGVGETQYF
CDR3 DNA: TGTGCCAGCAGCGAAAATTTCGGGGTCGGGGAGACCCAGTACTTC

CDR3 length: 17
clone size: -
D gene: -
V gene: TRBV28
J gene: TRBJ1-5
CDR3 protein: CASSQIKQGPESLPQHF
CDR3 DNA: TGTGCCAGCAGTCAAATTAAACAGGGCCCTGAGAGTCTACCCCAGCATTTT

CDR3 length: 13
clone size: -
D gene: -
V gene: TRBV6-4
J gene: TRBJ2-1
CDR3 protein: CASSAQGGNEQFF
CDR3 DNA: TGTGCCAGCAGTGCACAGGGTGGTAATGAGCAGTTCTTC

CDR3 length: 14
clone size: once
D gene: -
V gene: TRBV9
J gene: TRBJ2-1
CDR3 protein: CASSGPDTYNEQFF
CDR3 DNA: TGTGCCAGCAGCGGTCCGGACACCTACAATGAGCAGTTCTTC

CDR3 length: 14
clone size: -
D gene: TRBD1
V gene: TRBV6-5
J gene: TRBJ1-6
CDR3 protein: CASSDGQGPSPLHF
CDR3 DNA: TGTGCCAGCAGCGATGGACAGGGACCCTCACCCCTCCACTTT

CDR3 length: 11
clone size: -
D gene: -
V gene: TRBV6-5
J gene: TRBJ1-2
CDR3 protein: CASRHNYGYTF
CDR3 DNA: TGTGCCAGCAGACATAACTATGGCTACACCTTC

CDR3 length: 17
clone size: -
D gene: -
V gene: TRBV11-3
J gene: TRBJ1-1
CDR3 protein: CASIHTQLQEANTEAFF
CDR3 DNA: TGTGCCAGCATCCACACGCAACTTCAGGAAGCCAACACTGAAGCTTTCTTT

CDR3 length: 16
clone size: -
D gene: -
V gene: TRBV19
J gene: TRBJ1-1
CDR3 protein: CASSIDGGAGQTEAFF
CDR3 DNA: TGTGCCAGTAGTATAGATGGGGGCGCAGGTCAGACTGAAGCTTTCTTT

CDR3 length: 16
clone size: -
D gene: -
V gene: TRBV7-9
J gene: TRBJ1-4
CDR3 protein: CASSLDRVRANEKLFF
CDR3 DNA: TGTGCCAGCAGCTTAGACAGGGTTCGGGCTAATGAAAAACTGTTTTTT

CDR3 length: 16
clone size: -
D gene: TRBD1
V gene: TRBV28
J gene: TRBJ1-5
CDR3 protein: CASSFGDGQGGSPQHF
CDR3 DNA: TGTGCCAGCAGTTTTGGAGATGGACAGGGGGGATCGCCCCAGCATTTT

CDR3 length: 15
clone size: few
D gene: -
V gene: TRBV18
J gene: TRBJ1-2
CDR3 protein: CASSPPSGFDYGYTF
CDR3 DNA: TGTGCCAGCTCACCACCGTCGGGGTTCGACTATGGCTACACCTTC

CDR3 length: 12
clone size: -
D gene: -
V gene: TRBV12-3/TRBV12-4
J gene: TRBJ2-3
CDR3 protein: CASSPKRDTQYF
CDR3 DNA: TGTGCCAGCAGTCCAAAGAGAGATACGCAGTATTTT

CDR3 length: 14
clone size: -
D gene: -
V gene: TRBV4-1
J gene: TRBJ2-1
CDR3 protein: CASSQVIVDNEQFF
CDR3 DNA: TGCGCCAGCAGCCAAGTAATAGTAGACAATGAGCAGTTCTTC

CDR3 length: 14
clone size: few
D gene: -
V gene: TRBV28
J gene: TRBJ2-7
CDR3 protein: CASRAIGSSYEQYF
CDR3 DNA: TGTGCCAGCAGGGCGATAGGGAGTTCCTACGAGCAGTACTTC

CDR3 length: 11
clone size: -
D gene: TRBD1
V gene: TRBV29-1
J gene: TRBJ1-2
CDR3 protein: CSGGQGEGYTF
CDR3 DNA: TGCAGCGGGGGACAGGGGGAAGGCTACACCTTC

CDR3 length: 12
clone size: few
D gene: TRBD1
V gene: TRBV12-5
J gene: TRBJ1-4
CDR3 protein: CASGLDTGGLFF
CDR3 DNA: TGTGCTAGTGGTTTAGATACAGGGGGCCTGTTTTTT

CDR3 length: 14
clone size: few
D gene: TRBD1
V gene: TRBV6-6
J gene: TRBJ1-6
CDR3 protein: CASEKGQDNSPLHF
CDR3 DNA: TGTGCCAGCGAGAAAGGACAGGATAATTCACCCCTCCACTTT

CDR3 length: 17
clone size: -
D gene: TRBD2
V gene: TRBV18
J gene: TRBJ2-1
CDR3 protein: CASSFPIAGGSANEQFF
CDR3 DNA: TGTGCCAGCTCCTTCCCCATAGCGGGAGGCTCCGCCAATGAGCAGTTCTTC

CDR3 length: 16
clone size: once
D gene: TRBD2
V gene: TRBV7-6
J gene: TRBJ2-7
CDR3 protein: CASSPQSAGGRLEQYF
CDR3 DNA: TGTGCCAGCAGCCCCCAGTCGGCGGGGGGGCGGTTAGAGCAGTACTTC

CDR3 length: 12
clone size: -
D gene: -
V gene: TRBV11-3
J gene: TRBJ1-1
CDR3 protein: CASSSTGAEAFF
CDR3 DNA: TGTGCCAGCAGCTCGACTGGCGCTGAAGCTTTCTTT

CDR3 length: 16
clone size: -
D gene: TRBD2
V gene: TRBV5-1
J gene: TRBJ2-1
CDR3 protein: CASSLELAGLRGEQFF
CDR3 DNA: TGCGCCAGCAGCTTGGAACTAGCGGGGTTACGGGGTGAGCAGTTCTTC

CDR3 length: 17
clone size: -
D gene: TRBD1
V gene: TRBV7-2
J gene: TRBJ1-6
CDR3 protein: CASSNRTGGSYNSPLHF
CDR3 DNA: TGTGCCAGCAGCAACCGGACAGGGGGCTCCTATAATTCACCCCTCCACTTT

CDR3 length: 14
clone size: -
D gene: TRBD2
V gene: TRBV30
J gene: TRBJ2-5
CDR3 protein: CACSTSGGGETQYF
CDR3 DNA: TGTGCCTGTTCGACTAGCGGAGGCGGGGAGACCCAGTACTTC

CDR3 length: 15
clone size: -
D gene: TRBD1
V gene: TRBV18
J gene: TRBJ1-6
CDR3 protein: CASSHRGPRDSPLHF
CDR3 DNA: TGTGCCAGCTCCCACAGGGGTCCCAGGGATTCACCCCTCCACTTT

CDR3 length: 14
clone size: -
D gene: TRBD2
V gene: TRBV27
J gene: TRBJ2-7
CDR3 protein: CASSFSGSSYEQYF
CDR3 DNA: TGTGCCAGCAGTTTCAGCGGGAGCTCCTACGAGCAGTACTTC

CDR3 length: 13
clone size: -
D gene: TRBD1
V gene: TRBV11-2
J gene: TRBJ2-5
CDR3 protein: CASGNRGQETQYF
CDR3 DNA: TGTGCCAGCGGAAACAGGGGGCAGGAGACCCAGTACTTC

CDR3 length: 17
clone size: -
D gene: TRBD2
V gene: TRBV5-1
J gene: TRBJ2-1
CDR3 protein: CASSLIAGGPSYNEQFF
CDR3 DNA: TGCGCCAGCAGCTTAATAGCGGGGGGGCCATCCTACAATGAGCAGTTCTTC

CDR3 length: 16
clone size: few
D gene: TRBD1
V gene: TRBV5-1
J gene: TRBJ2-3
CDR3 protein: CASSFQPGQGIITQYF
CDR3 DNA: TGCGCCAGCAGCTTCCAACCGGGACAGGGCATAATTACGCAGTATTTT

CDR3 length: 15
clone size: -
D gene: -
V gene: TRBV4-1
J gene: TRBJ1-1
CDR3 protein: CASSQAGLGETEAFF
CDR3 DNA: TGCGCCAGCAGCCAAGCGGGACTTGGTGAAACTGAAGCTTTCTTT

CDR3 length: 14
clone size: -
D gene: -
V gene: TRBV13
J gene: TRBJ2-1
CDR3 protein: CASSSGSRLNEQFF
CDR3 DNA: TGTGCCAGCAGTTCCGGGTCACGCCTCAATGAGCAGTTCTTC

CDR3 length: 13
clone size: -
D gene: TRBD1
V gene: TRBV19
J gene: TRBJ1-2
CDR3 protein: CASSRDSLYGYTF
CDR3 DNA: TGTGCCAGTAGCAGGGACAGCCTCTATGGCTACACCTTC

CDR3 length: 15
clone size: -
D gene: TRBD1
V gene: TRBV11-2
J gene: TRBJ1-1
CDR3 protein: CASTDRGAGRTEAFF
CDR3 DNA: TGTGCCAGCACCGACAGGGGGGCGGGGAGAACTGAAGCTTTCTTT

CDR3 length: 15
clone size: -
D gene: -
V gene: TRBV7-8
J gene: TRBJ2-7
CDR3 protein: CASSFILGISYEQYF
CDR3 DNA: TGTGCCAGCAGCTTTATCCTGGGCATATCCTACGAGCAGTACTTC